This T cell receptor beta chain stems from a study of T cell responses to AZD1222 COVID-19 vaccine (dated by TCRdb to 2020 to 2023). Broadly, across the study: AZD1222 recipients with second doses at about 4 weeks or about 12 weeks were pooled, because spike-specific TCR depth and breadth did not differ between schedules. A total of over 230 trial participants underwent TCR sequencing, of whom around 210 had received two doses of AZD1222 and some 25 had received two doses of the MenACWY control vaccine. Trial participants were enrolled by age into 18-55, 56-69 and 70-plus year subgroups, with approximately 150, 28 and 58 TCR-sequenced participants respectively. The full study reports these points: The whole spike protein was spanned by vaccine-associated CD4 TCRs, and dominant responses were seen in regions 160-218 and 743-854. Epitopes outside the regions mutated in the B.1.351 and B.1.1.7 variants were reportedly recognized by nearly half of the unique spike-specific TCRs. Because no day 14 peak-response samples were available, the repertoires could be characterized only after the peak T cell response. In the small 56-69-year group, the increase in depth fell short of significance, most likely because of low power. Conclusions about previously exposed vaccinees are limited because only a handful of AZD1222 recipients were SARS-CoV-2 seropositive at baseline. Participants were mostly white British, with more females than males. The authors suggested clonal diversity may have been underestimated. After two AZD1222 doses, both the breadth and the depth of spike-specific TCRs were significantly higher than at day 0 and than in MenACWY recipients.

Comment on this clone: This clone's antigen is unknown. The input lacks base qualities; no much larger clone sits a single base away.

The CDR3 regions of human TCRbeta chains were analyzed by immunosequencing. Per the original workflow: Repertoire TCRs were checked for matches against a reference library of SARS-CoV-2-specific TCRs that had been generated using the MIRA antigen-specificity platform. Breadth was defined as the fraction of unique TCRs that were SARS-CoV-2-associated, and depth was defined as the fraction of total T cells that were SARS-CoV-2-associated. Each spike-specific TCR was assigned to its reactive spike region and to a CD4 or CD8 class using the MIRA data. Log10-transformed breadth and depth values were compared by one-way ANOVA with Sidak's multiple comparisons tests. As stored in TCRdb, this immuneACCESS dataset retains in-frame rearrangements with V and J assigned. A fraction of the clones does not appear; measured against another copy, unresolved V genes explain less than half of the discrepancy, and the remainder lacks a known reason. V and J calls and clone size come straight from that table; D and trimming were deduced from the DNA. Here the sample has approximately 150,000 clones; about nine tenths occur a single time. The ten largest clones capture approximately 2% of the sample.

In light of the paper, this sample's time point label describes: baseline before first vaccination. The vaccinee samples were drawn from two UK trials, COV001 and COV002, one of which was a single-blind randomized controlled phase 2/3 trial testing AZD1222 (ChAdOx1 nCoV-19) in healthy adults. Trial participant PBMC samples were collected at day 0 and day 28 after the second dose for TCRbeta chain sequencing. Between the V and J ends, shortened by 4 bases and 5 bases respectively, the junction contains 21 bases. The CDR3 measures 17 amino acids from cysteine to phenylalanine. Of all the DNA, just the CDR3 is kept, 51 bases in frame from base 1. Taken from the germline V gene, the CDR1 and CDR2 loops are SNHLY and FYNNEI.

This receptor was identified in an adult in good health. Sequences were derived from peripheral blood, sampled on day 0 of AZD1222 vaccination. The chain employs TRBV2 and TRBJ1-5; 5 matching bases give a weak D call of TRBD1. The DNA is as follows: TGTGCCAGCAGTGCCCGTAGGAGAGACAGTAGACATCAGCCCCAGCATTTT. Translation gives CASSARRRDSRHQPQHF.